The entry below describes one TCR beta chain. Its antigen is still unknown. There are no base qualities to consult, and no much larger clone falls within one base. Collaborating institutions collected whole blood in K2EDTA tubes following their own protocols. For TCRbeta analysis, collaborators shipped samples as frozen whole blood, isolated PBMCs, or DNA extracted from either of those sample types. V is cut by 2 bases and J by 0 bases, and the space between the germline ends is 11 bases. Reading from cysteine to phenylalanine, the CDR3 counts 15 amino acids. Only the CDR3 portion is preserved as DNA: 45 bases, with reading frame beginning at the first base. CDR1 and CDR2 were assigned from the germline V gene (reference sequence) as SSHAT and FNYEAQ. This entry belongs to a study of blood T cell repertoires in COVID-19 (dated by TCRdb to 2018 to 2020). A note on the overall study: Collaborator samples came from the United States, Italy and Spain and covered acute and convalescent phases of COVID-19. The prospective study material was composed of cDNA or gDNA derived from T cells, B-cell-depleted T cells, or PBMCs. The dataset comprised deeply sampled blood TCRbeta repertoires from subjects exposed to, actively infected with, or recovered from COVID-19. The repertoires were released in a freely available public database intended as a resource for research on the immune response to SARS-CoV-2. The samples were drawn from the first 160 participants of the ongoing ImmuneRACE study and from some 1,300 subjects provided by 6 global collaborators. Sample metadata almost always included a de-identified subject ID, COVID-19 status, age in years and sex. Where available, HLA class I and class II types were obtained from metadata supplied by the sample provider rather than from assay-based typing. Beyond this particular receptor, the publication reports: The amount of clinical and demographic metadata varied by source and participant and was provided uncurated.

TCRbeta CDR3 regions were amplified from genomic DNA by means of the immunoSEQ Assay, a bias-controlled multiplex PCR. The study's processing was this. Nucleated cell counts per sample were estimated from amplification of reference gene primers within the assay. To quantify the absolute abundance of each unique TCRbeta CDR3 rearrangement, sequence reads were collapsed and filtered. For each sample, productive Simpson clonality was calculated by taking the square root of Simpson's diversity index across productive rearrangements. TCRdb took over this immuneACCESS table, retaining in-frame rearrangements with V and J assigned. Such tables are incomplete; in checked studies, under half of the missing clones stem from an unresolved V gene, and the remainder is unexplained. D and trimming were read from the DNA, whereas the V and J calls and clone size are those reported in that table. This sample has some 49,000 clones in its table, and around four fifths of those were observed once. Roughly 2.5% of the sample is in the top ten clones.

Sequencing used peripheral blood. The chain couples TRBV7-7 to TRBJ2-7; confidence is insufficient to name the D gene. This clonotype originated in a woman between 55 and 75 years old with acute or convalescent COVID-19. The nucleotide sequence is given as TGTGCCAGCAGCTTAATGGATGGCGGCTCCTACGAGCAGTACTTC. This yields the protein CASSLMDGGSYEQYF.